This TCR beta chain came from a study of metastatic and nonmetastatic thyroid tumors. Study summary: Repertoire data that came from the blood and tumor or nodule tissue of malignant and benign thyroid patients were compared. Study observations and caveats: Benign nodules were reported to have significantly lower TCR beta diversity than malignant thyroid tumors, in blood and tumor.

There are 14 residues in the CDR3. Germline assignment: CDR1 MNHNS and CDR2 SASEGT. The junction had 1 base not matched to a gene; V was cut back by 4 bases and J by 3 bases. Original analysis: It was from CDR3 differences across clinicopathological groups that a distant-metastasis classifier for papillary thyroid cancer was built. TCRdb reprocessed the PCR reads using MiXCR. These V and J calls rely on TCRdb rather than the paper's analysis. The repertoire holds 45,000 to 65,000 clones, with more than 15% as singletons. In regard to this clone: What it recognizes is unknown.

Not a single patient had been given any form of treatment at any point before undergoing thyroid surgery. V gene TRBV6-1 combines with J gene TRBJ2-7; the match to TRBD2 covers 12 bases. The clonotype comes from a female donor with papillary thyroid cancer or a benign thyroid nodule (not recorded which). Some clones in this sample may be carry-over from other donors' samples. Material for sequencing was blood. CDR3 sequence (DNA): TGTGCCAGCAGTGGGACTAGCGGGAACTACGAGCAGTACTTC. It encodes CASSGTSGNYEQYF.